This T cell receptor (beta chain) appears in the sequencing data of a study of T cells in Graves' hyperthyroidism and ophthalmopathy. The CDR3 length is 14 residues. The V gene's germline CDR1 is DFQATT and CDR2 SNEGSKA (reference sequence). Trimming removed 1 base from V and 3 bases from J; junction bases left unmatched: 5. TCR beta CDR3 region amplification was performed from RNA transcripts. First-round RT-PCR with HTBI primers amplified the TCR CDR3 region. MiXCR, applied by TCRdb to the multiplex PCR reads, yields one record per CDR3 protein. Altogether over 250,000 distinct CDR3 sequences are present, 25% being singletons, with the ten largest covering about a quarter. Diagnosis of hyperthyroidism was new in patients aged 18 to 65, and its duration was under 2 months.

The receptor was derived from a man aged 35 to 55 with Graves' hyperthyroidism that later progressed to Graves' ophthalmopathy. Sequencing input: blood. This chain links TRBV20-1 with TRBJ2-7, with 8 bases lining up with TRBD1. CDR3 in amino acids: CSARGQGTYYEQYF. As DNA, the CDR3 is TGCAGTGCTAGAGGACAGGGGACCTACTACGAGCAGTACTTC.